A single sample gave rise to the 19 T cell receptor beta chains below, sequenced in a study of TIL therapy for anti-PD-1-resistant metastatic lung cancer. This was the immunoSEQ v3 assay. TCRdb keeps only in-frame clones here, not all; method: immunoSEQ multiplex PCR. The profile covers more than 20,000 clones, with about 63% appearing a single time and around 16% taken by the ten largest. Time point in this sample: pre-treatment sample, taken before nivolumab and TIL therapy. The tumor samples were excised metastases, mostly pleural nodules or supraclavicular lymph nodes. Source: tumor tissue, taken at baseline. The receptors were gathered from a woman aged 30-85 years with non-small cell lung cancer.

Remarks on this clone: One junction end disagrees with the germline gene, perhaps due to a read error. V is TRBV5-6 and J is TRBJ2-1; tentative D call: TRBD2 (6 bases). CDR1 is SGHDT and CDR2 is YYEEEE in the germline V gene. This CDR3 comprises 12 residues. CDR3 sequence: CASSTPAGSRLF. Written as DNA, the CDR3 is TGTGCCAGCAGCACTCCCGCGGGATCCCGACTCTTC.

In this sample, this clone turned up a few times. The rearrangement links TRBV4-1 to TRBJ1-1; D perhaps matches TRBD1 (5 bases). The germline V gene has CDR1 MGHRA and CDR2 YSYEKL. The CDR3 extends over 14 amino acids. Trimming stripped 1 base from V and 7 bases from J, with 13 bases between. The CDR3 sequence is CASSQATGRHEAFF. CDR3 coding DNA: TGCGCCAGCAGCCAAGCGACGGGGCGTCATGAAGCTTTCTTT.

The rearrangement links TRBV15 to TRBJ1-5, with D possibly being TRBD1 (6 bases). This CDR3 region has 14 residues. CDR1 is LNHNV, CDR2 YYDKDF, per germline (reference sequence). The V gene lost 4 bases and the J gene lost 1 base, with 8 bases spanning the gap. For the CDR3, the DNA is TGTGCCACCAGCAATGACAGGAGCAATCAGCCCCAGCATTTT. Protein: CATSNDRSNQPQHF.

The V gene is TRBV5-6, the J gene TRBJ2-5; D remains unclear. Trimming stripped 1 base from V and 5 bases from J, with 6 bases between. CDR3 length equals 12 residues. The germline V gene has CDR1 SGHDT and CDR2 YYEEEE. The CDR3 reads CASSLISETQYF. The CDR3 DNA reads as TGTGCCAGCAGCTTGATCTCGGAGACCCAGTACTTC.

This clone appeared a few times. J is TRBJ1-5 and V is TRBV4-1, with D hard to call. V shed 0 bases and J shed 8 bases, with 8 bases lying between them. Germline V lookup: CDR1 MGHRA, CDR2 YSYEKL. The CDR3 extends over 13 amino acids. The CDR3 reads CASSQEPSEPQHF. The CDR3 bases are TGCGCCAGCAGCCAAGAACCCTCCGAGCCCCAGCATTTT.

Details on this clone: A junction boundary mismatches the germline segment, possibly from a read error. CDR3: CASSSDSGRAHF. The CDR3 DNA is TGTGCCAGCAGTTCGGATAGCGGGAGAGCCCACTTC. The chain combines TRBV28 with TRBJ2-5; 9 nucleotides agree with TRBD2. The germline CDR1 and CDR2 sequences are MDHEN and SYDVKM. The CDR3 is 12 residues long.

V gene TRBV27 combines with J gene TRBJ2-1; D may be TRBD2 (7 bases). Trimming removed 1 base from V and 0 bases from J, with 10 bases in between. CDR3 length: 16 residues. Germline V gene sequence: CDR1 MNHEY, CDR2 SMNVEV (reference sequence). Written as DNA, the CDR3 is TGTGCCAGCAGTTTATTTGGGGGGGCCTCCTACAATGAGCAGTTCTTC. The encoded protein is CASSLFGGASYNEQFF.

The table lists this clone with a count of one. This rearrangement joins TRBV2 to TRBJ1-1; no clear D. The germline V gene has CDR1 SNHLY and CDR2 FYNNEI. V was clipped by 6 bases and J by 0 bases, with 8 bases between them. CDR3 length: 13 amino acids. CDR3 in DNA: TGTGCCAGCAGCCCCCCGTTGAACACTGAAGCTTTCTTT. Translated, it gives CASSPPLNTEAFF. Based on the CDR3 plus reference TRBV2 and TRBJ1-1, the full variable domain is EPEVTQTPSHQVTQMGQEVILRCVPISNHLYFYWYRQILGQKVEFLVSFYNNEISEKSEIFDDQFSVERPDGSNFTLKIRSTKLEDSAMYFCASSPPLNTEAFFGQGTRLTVV.

This chain joins TRBV7-2 and TRBJ1-1, with D uncertain. V was clipped by 5 bases and J by 7 bases, with 8 bases between them. The CDR3 has 11 amino acids. Per the germline V gene, CDR1 is SGHTA and CDR2 is FQGNSA. CDR3 nucleotides: TGTGCCAGCAGCGAAAGTCTTGAAGCTTTCTTT. It encodes CASSESLEAFF.

This clone showed up just once. One end of the junction does not line up with germline, which may come from a read error. The chain couples TRBV7-2 to TRBJ2-2; no firm D call. This CDR3 has 15 residues. Germline V gene sequence: CDR1 SGHTA, CDR2 FQGNSA. The chain's CDR3 is CASSLLIAKTGELFF. In DNA, the CDR3 is TGTGCCAGCAGCTTATTGATCGCGAAAACCGGGGAGCTGTTTTTT.

V is TRBV19 and J is TRBJ2-2; 10 bases fit TRBD2. The CDR3 totals 14 residues. Unmatched junction bases numbered 3, after V lost 6 bases and J lost 5 bases. CDR1 is LNHDA, CDR2 SQIVND, per germline (reference sequence). The CDR3 coding sequence is TGTGCCAGTAGCGGGACTAGCGTAACCGGGGAGCTGTTTTTT. It is translated as CASSGTSVTGELFF.

The chain links TRBV27 to TRBJ2-2; D is possibly TRBD1 (6 bases). The V end lost 2 bases, the J end lost 4 bases, and 8 bases lay between the germline ends. CDR3 length: 14 residues. Germline V gives CDR1 MNHEY, CDR2 SMNVEV (reference sequence). The CDR3 loop is CASSLRGGTGELFF. The CDR3 DNA is TGTGCCAGCAGTTTACGAGGGGGCACCGGGGAGCTGTTTTTT.

The chain carries TRBV7-9 and TRBJ2-7; no firm D call. The CDR3 totals 10 residues. Germline CDR1 reads SEHNR; CDR2 reads FQNEAQ (reference sequence). Trimming shortened V by 11 bases and J by 7 bases, and 12 bases separated the two germline ends. The CDR3 coding sequence is TGTGCCCTCCTTATGGGGGAGCAGTACTTC. This sequence encodes CALLMGEQYF. Full variable domain (remainder filled in from reference TRBV7-9 and TRBJ2-7): DTGVSQNPRHKITKRGQNVTFRCDPISEHNRLYWYRQTLGQGPEFLTYFQNEAQLEKSRLLSDRFSAERPKGSFSTLEIQRTEQGDSAMYLCALLMGEQYFGPGTRLTVT.

The chain joins TRBV6-1 to TRBJ2-1; 7 nucleotides agree with TRBD1. V was pared by 6 bases and J by 7 bases, with 6 bases of the junction left unmatched. This CDR3 spans 13 amino acids. CDR1 is MNHNS and CDR2 is SASEGT in the germline V gene. The CDR3 region has the DNA TGTGCCAGCAGGTCCTCACAGGGGAATGAGCAGTTCTTC. This encodes CASRSSQGNEQFF.

The rearrangement uses TRBV7-8 and TRBJ2-2; D unresolved. The V gene lost 1 base and the J gene lost 3 bases, with 9 bases spanning the gap. This CDR3 contains 15 residues. CDR1 is SGHVS, CDR2 FQNEAQ, per germline. In DNA form, the CDR3 reads TGTGCCAGCAGCTTAGAGACAAGCTACACCGGGGAGCTGTTTTTT. This codes for CASSLETSYTGELFF.

A few counts support this clone. The rearrangement joins TRBV30 to TRBJ1-5, with 8 positions matching TRBD1. Germline V gene lookup returns CDR1 GTSNPN and CDR2 SVGIG (reference sequence). The J segment lost 7 bases and the V segment lost 5 bases, leaving 7 bases of the junction unmatched. The CDR3 covers 13 residues. The chain's CDR3 is CAWGQGAGQPQHF. The CDR3 coding sequence is TGTGCCTGGGGGCAGGGGGCAGGACAGCCCCAGCATTTT.

J is TRBJ2-1 and V is TRBV29-1; tentative D call: TRBD2 (6 bases). Trimming left V 4 bases short and J 4 bases short, with 17 bases between. CDR3 length: 15 amino acids. The germline gives CDR1 SQVTM, CDR2 ANQGSEA. DNA of the CDR3: TGCAGCGTTGGGGATCTAGCGCTAGCTTACAATGAGCAGTTCTTC. It encodes CSVGDLALAYNEQFF.

This clone was recorded a few times. This rearrangement joins TRBV19 to TRBJ1-2; D ambiguous. CDR1 and CDR2 (germline): LNHDA, SQIVND (reference sequence). The CDR3 runs 13 residues. The V and J ends lost 6 bases and 5 bases respectively, with 13 bases between them. CDR3 DNA sequence: TGTGCCAGTAGGACCTCCTCCCTTTATGGCTACACCTTC. This codes for CASRTSSLYGYTF.

The V gene is TRBV6-6, the J gene TRBJ2-3; 8 nucleotides line up with TRBD2. The CDR3 sequence is 16 residues long. In germline, CDR1 is MNHNY, CDR2 SVGAGI (reference sequence). With V trimmed by 2 bases and J by 2 bases, 6 bases remained unmatched. The CDR3 nucleotides are TGTGCCAGCAGTTACCCCCCGGGGGGGCCCACAGATACGCAGTATTTT. It encodes CASSYPPGGPTDTQYF.